This T cell receptor (beta chain) came from a study of T cells in Graves' hyperthyroidism and ophthalmopathy. Amplified TCR beta CDR3 regions derived from RNA transcripts. HTBI primers drove first-round RT-PCR of the TCR CDR3. TCRdb passed the multiplex PCR reads through MiXCR, listing each CDR3 protein once. The table shows 400,000 to 600,000 distinct CDR3 sequences, with around 21% occurring only once. CDR1 DFQATT and CDR2 SNEGSKA come from the germline V gene (reference sequence). Unmatched junction bases numbered 5, after V lost 5 bases and J lost 2 bases. The CDR3 length is 14 residues. The sequence was obtained from a man between 18 and 35 years old with Graves' hyperthyroidism. The sequencing input was blood. The chain carries TRBV20-1 and TRBJ1-2; 10 positions agree with TRBD1. The CDR3 DNA sequence: TGCAGTGCTGGGACAGGGGCAGGGAACTATGGCTACACCTTC. It translates to CSAGTGAGNYGYTF.